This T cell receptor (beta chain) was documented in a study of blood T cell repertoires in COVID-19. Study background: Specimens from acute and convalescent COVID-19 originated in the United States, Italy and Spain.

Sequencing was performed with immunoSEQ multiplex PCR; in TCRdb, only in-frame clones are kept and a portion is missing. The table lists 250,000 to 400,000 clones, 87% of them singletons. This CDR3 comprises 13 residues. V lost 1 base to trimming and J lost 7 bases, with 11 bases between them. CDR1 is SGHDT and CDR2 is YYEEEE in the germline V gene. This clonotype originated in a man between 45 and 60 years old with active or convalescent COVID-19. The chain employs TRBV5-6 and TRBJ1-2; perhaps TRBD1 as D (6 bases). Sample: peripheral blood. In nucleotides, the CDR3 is TGTGCCAGCAGCTTGCAGGGGTCGGGTGGCTACACCTTC. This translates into CASSLQGSGGYTF.